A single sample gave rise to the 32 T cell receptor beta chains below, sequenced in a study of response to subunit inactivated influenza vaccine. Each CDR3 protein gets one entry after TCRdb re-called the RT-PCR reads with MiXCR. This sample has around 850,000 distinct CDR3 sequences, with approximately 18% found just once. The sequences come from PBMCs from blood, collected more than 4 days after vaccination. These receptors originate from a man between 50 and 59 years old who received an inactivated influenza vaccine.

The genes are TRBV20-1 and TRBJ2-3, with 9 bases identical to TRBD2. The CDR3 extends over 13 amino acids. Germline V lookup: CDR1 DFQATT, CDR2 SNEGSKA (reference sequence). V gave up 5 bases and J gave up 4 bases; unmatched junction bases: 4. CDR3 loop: CSAPGLAPDTQYF. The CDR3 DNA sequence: TGCAGTGCTCCGGGACTAGCACCAGATACGCAGTATTTT.

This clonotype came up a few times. CDR3 sequence: CASSYRDASDYNEQFF. In DNA form, the CDR3 reads TGTGCCAGCAGTTATCGGGACGCCTCTGACTACAATGAGCAGTTCTTC. The V and J genes are TRBV12-3 or TRBV12-4 and TRBJ2-1, with D perhaps assigned TRBD1 or TRBD2 (5 bases each). The ends were cut back, 4 bases at V and 3 bases at J, with 16 bases in the middle. The CDR3 sequence is 16 residues long.

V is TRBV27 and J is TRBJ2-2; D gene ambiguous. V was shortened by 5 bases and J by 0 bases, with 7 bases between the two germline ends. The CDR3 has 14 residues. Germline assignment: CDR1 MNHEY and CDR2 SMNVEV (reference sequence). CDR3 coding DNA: TGTGCCAGCAGTGTTCTAGCGAACACCGGGGAGCTGTTTTTT. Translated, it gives CASSVLANTGELFF.

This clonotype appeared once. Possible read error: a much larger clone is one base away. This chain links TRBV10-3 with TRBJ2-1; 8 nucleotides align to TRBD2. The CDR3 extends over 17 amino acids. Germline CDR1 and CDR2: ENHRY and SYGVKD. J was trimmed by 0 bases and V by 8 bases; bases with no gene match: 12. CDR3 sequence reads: CAIREGVRGSSYNEQFF. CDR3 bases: TGTGCCATCCGGGAGGGGGTAAGGGGAAGCTCCTACAATGAGCAGTTCTTC.

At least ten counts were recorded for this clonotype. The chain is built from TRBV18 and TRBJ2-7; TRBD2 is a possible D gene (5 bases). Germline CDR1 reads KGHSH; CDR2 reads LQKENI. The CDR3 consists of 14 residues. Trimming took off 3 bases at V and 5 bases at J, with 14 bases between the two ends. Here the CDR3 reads CASSPGRADNEQYF. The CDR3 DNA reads TGTGCCAGCTCACCCGGGCGGGCAGATAACGAGCAGTACTTC.

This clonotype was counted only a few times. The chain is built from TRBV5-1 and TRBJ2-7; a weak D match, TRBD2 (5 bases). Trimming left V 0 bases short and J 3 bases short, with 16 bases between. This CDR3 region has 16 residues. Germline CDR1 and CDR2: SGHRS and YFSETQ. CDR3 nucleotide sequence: TGCGCCAGCAGCTTGGGGACCGGGAACGCAGACTACGAGCAGTACTTC. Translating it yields CASSLGTGNADYEQYF.

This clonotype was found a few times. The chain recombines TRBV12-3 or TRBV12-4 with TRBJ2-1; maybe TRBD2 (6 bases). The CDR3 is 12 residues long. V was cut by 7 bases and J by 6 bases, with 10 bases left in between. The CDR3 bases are TGTGCCAGCACCACTAGCCGCAATGAGCAGTTCTTC. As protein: CASTTSRNEQFF.

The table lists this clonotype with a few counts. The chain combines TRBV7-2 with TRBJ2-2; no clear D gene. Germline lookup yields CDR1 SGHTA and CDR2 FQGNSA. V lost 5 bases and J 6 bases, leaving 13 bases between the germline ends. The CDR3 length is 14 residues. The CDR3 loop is CASSPIFGSGELFF. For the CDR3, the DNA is TGTGCCAGCAGCCCCATATTCGGGTCCGGGGAGCTGTTTTTT.

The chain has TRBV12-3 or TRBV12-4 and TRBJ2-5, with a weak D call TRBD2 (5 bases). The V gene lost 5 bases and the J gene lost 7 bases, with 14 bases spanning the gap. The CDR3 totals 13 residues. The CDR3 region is CASSGRVAGTQYF. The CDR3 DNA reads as TGTGCCAGCAGTGGTCGGGTCGCGGGGACCCAGTACTTC.

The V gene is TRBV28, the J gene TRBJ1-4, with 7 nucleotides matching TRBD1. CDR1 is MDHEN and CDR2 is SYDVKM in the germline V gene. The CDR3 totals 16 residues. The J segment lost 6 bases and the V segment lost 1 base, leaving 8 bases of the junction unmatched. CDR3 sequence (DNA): TGTGCCAGCAGTTTATCCCGAGGCAGGGGGGATGAAAAACTGTTTTTT. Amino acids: CASSLSRGRGDEKLFF.

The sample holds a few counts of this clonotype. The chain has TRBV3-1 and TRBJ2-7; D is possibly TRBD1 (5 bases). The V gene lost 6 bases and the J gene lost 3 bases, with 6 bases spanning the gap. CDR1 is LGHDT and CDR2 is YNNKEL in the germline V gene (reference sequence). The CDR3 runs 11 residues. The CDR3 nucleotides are TGTGCCAGCAGGGGGCTCTACGAGCAGTACTTC. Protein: CASRGLYEQYF.

Here the CDR3 reads CASSFDLASYNSPLHF. As DNA, the CDR3 is TGTGCCAGCAGTTTCGACCTGGCTTCGTATAATTCACCCCTCCACTTT. The rearrangement joins TRBV27 to TRBJ1-6; D is unclear. The germline V and J ends were trimmed by 3 bases and 4 bases, with 13 bases remaining between them. The CDR3 sequence is 16 residues long. The V gene's germline CDR1 is MNHEY and CDR2 SMNVEV (reference sequence).

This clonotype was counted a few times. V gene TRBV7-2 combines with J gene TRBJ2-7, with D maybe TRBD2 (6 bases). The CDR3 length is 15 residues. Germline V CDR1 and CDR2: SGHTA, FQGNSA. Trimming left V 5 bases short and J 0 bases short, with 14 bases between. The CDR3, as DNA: TGTGCCAGCAGCCGGGACCGGGGGACCTCCTACGAGCAGTACTTC. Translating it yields CASSRDRGTSYEQYF.

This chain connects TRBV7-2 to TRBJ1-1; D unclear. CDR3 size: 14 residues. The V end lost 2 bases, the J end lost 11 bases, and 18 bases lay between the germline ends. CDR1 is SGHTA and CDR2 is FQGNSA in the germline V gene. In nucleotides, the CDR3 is TGTGCCAGCAGCTTACCAACCCACAGATTGGGGGCTTTCTTT. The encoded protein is CASSLPTHRLGAFF.

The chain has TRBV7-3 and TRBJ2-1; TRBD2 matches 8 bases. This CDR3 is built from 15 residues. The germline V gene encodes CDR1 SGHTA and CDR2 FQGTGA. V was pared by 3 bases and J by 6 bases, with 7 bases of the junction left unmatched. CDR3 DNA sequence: TGTGCCAGCAGCTTGGCTAGCGGGCAAATCAATGAGCAGTTCTTC. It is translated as CASSLASGQINEQFF.

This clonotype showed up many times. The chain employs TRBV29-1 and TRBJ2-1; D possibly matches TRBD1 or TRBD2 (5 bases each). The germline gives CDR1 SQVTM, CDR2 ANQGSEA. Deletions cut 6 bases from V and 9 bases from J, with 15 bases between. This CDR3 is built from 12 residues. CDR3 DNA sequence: TGCAGCGTGGGACGGACATCGAGTGAGCAGTTCTTC. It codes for CSVGRTSSEQFF.

The CDR3, as DNA: TGTGCCAGCAGCCAACCGACTAGCGTTAGCGACTACGAGCAGTACTTC. Its translation: CASSQPTSVSDYEQYF. This chain links TRBV4-2 with TRBJ2-7, with 8 bases that match TRBD2. The V gene's germline CDR1 is LGHNA and CDR2 YNFKEQ. The V segment lost 2 bases and the J segment 3 bases; nucleotides outside the gene matches: 9. This CDR3 has 16 residues.

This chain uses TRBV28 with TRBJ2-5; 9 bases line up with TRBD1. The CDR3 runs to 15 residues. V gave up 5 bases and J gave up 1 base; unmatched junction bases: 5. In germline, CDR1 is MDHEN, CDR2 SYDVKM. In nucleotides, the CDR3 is TGTGCCAGCAGTAGGGGACAGGGAGCCCAAGAGACCCAGTACTTC. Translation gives CASSRGQGAQETQYF.

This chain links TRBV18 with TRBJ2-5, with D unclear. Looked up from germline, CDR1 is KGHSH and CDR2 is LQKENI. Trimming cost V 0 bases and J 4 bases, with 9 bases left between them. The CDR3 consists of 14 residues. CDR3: CASSPPNSVETQYF. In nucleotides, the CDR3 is TGTGCCAGCTCACCACCGAACAGTGTAGAGACCCAGTACTTC.

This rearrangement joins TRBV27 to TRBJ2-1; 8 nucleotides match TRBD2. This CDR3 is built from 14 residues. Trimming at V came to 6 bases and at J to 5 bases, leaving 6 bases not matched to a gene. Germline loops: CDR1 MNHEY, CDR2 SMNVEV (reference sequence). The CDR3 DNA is TGTGCCAGCAGCAGACTAGCGATCCACAATGAGCAGTTCTTC. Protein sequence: CASSRLAIHNEQFF.

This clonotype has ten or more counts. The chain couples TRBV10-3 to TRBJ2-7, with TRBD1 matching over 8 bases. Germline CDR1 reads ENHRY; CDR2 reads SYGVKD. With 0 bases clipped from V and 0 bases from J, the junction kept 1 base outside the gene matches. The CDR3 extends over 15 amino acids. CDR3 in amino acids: CAISESQGASYEQYF. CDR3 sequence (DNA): TGTGCCATCAGTGAGTCGCAGGGGGCCTCCTACGAGCAGTACTTC.

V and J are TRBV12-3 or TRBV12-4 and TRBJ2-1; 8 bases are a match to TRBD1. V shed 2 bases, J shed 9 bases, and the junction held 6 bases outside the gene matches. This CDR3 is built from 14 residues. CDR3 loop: CASSLRGQVVEQFF. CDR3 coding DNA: TGTGCCAGCAGTTTAAGGGGACAGGTTGTTGAGCAGTTCTTC.

The CDR3 here is CASSTIDRVHEQFF. The DNA of the CDR3 is TGTGCCAGCAGTACCATTGACAGGGTCCATGAGCAGTTCTTC. V and J are TRBV6-1 and TRBJ2-1; 7 bases are shared with TRBD1. The CDR3 contains 14 residues. The germline V gene encodes CDR1 MNHNS and CDR2 SASEGT. Losses at the gene ends were 5 bases for V and 8 bases for J; bases not matched to a gene: 9.

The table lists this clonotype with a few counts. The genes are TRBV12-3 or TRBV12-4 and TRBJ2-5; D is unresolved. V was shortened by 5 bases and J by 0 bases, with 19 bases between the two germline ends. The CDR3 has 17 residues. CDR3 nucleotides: TGTGCCAGCAGTCCAACGGTGGGTAGGGCCTACCAAGAGACCCAGTACTTC. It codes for CASSPTVGRAYQETQYF.

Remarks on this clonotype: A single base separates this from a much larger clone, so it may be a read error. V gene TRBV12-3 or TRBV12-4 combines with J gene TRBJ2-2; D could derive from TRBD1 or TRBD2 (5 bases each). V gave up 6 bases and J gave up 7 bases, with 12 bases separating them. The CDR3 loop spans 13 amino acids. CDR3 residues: CASSTGRVGELFF. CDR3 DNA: TGTGCCAGCAGCACGGGGCGAGTCGGGGAGCTGTTTTTT.

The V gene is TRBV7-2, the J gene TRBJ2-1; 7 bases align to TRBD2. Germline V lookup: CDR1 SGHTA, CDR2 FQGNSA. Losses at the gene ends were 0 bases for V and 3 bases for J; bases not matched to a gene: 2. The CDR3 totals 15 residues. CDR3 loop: CASSLAAGNYNEQFF. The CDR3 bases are TGTGCCAGCAGCTTAGCAGCGGGAAACTACAATGAGCAGTTCTTC.

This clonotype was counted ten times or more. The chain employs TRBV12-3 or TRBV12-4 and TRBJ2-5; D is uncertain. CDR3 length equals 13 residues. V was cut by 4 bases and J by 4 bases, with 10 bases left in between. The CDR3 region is CASSSLRAETQYF. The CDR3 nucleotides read TGTGCCAGCAGTTCTCTAAGAGCAGAGACCCAGTACTTC.

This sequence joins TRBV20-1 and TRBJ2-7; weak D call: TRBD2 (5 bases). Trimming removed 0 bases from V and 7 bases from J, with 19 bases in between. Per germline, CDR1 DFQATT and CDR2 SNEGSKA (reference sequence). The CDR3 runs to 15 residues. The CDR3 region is CSARDPLLGVGEQYF. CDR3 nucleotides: TGCAGTGCTAGAGATCCGCTTCTCGGGGTGGGAGAGCAGTACTTC.

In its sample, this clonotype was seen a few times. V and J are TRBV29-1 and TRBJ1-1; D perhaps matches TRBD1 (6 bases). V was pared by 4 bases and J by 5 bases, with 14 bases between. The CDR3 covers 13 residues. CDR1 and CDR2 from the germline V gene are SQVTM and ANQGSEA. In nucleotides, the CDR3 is TGCAGCGTTGCCGGGGGGGGACAAACTGAAGCTTTCTTT. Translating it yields CSVAGGGQTEAFF.

The CDR3: CASSQVYGFTSGEYEQYF. CDR3 nucleotide sequence: TGCGCCAGCAGCCAAGTGTACGGGTTCACTAGCGGGGAATACGAGCAGTACTTC. V and J are TRBV4-1 and TRBJ2-7; TRBD2 aligns across 10 bases. The CDR3 consists of 18 residues. Looked up from germline, CDR1 is MGHRA and CDR2 is YSYEKL. Unmatched junction bases numbered 13, after V lost 1 base and J lost 4 bases.

CDR3 residues: CASSLELGAEAFF. DNA of the CDR3: TGTGCCAGCAGTTTAGAGTTGGGAGCTGAAGCTTTCTTT. The chain links TRBV12-3 or TRBV12-4 to TRBJ1-1; D not resolved. Trimming removed 1 base from V and 6 bases from J, with 9 bases in between. The CDR3 is made up of 13 amino acids.

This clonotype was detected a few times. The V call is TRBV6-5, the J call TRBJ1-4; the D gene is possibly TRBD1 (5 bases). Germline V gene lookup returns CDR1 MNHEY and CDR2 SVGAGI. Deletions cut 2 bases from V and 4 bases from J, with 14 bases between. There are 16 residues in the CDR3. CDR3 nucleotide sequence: TGTGCCAGCAGTTACGTAGAAGGGACGATTAATGAAAAACTGTTTTTT. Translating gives CASSYVEGTINEKLFF.